The 17 T cell receptor beta chains given below trace back to one sample, sequenced in a study of T cell responses to AZD1222 COVID-19 vaccine. Produced via immunoSEQ multiplex PCR; TCRdb's table is partial and in-frame only. In the table there are 140,000 to 150,000 clones, 85% to 95% of which are singletons. The sequencing used peripheral blood, collected on day 0 of AZD1222 vaccination. The receptor set was obtained from an adult in good health.

The chain has TRBV4-1 and TRBJ1-2, with D tentatively TRBD1 (6 bases). There are 16 residues in the CDR3. V was trimmed by 2 bases and J by 7 bases, leaving 20 bases between them. The germline CDR1 and CDR2 sequences are MGHRA and YSYEKL. The CDR3 here is CASSQSRRAARGGYTF. DNA of the CDR3: TGCGCCAGCAGCCAATCGAGGAGGGCTGCCAGGGGTGGCTACACCTTC.

This clone was seen a single time. The V gene is TRBV19, the J gene TRBJ1-6; unclear D gene. CDR1 is LNHDA and CDR2 is SQIVND in the germline V gene (reference sequence). Trimming removed 2 bases at V and 8 bases at J, with 7 bases between. This CDR3 has 13 amino acids. CDR3 in amino acids: CASSIIPYSPLHF. The CDR3 DNA sequence: TGTGCCAGTAGTATAATCCCTTATTCACCCCTCCACTTT. Looking up the rest from reference TRBV19 and TRBJ1-6 gives the full variable domain: DGGITQSPKYLFRKEGQNVTLSCEQNLNHDAMYWYRQDPGQGLRLIYYSQIVNDFQKGDIAEGYSVSREKKESFPLTVTSAQKNPTAFYLCASSIIPYSPLHFGNGTRLTVT.

The chain is built from TRBV12-3 or TRBV12-4 and TRBJ1-2, with D possibly being TRBD1 (6 bases). V gave up 5 bases and J gave up 8 bases, with 12 bases separating them. The CDR3 has 12 amino acids. CDR3 protein: CASSTGQRGYTF. CDR3 bases: TGTGCCAGCAGTACAGGACAGCGCGGCTACACCTTC.

This clone was recorded a few times. This chain uses TRBV29-1 with TRBJ1-2; 10 nucleotides line up with TRBD1. This CDR3 spans 14 amino acids. J was trimmed by 4 bases and V by 4 bases; bases with no gene match: 6. Germline V gene sequence: CDR1 SQVTM, CDR2 ANQGSEA. The CDR3: CSVVEGTGAYGYTF. CDR3 nucleotides: TGCAGCGTTGTCGAGGGGACAGGGGCCTATGGCTACACCTTC.

V and J are TRBV9 and TRBJ1-3, with TRBD1 matching 8 bases. Germline loops: CDR1 SGDLS, CDR2 YYNGEE. V dropped 0 bases and J dropped 0; count of bases not matched to a gene: 5. This CDR3 region has 17 residues. CDR3 amino acids: CASSVAGTGRSGNTIYF. The CDR3 nucleotides read TGTGCCAGCAGCGTAGCCGGGACAGGCCGCTCTGGAAACACCATATATTTT.

J is TRBJ2-3 and V is TRBV2; TRBD1 is a possible D gene (6 bases). The CDR3 extends over 14 amino acids. Germline V gene sequence: CDR1 SNHLY, CDR2 FYNNEI. V lost 2 bases and J 5 bases, leaving 11 bases between the germline ends. DNA of the CDR3: TGTGCCAGCAGTGAACTCTTACAGGGAGATACGCAGTATTTT. It encodes CASSELLQGDTQYF.

The chain recombines TRBV9 with TRBJ2-7, with a weak D call TRBD2 (7 bases). Germline V gene data show CDR1 as SGDLS and CDR2 as YYNGEE. V dropped 3 bases and J dropped 6 bases, with 19 bases sitting between them. This CDR3 is 15 amino acids long. The CDR3 region is CASSGGGADFSEQYF. In nucleotides, the CDR3 is TGTGCCAGCAGCGGAGGGGGGGCGGATTTTAGCGAGCAGTACTTC.

The rearrangement joins TRBV12-3 or TRBV12-4 to TRBJ1-6; no definite D call. V shed 7 bases and J shed 15 bases, with 13 bases lying between them. This CDR3 has 11 residues. CDR3 in DNA: TGTGCCAGCACTTCGACCCACCTCCTCCACTTT. Amino acid sequence: CASTSTHLLHF.

This clone appeared a single time. This chain joins TRBV9 and TRBJ2-2; D call uncertain. CDR3 length: 12 residues. V was pared by 2 bases and J by 8 bases, with 7 bases between. CDR1 SGDLS and CDR2 YYNGEE come from the germline V gene. CDR3 region: CASSVAVGELFF. DNA of the CDR3: TGTGCCAGCAGCGTCGCGGTGGGGGAGCTGTTTTTT.

This sequence joins TRBV18 and TRBJ1-2; 7 nucleotides align to TRBD1. Germline V gene sequence: CDR1 KGHSH, CDR2 LQKENI. The trim removed 0 bases at V and 4 bases at J, leaving 5 bases unmatched. The CDR3 is 15 amino acids. The CDR3 sequence: CASSPPGGTAYGYTF. Here the CDR3 DNA reads TGTGCCAGCTCACCACCGGGAGGGACAGCCTATGGCTACACCTTC.

V usage is TRBV19 and J usage is TRBJ2-4; 11 bases match TRBD1. J was trimmed by 7 bases and V by 6 bases; bases with no gene match: 5. Germline lookup yields CDR1 LNHDA and CDR2 SQIVND (reference sequence). The CDR3 spans 14 residues. The CDR3 DNA reads TGTGCCAGTAGACCCGGGACAGGGGGTAACATTCAGTACTTC. Translated: CASRPGTGGNIQYF.

The V call is TRBV19, the J call TRBJ2-4; D is possibly TRBD2 (6 bases). The germline V gene encodes CDR1 LNHDA and CDR2 SQIVND (reference sequence). Trimming removed 3 bases from V and 3 bases from J, with 15 bases in between. CDR3 size: 16 residues. In nucleotides, the CDR3 is TGTGCCAGTAGTATCCCCCTAGACGGGGGCAAAAACATTCAGTACTTC. This sequence encodes CASSIPLDGGKNIQYF.

The sample holds a few counts of this clone. This chain uses TRBV7-2 with TRBJ1-5, with a possible D match to TRBD1 (6 bases). Germline V lookup: CDR1 SGHTA, CDR2 FQGNSA. The CDR3 length is 15 residues. Trimming took 5 bases from V and 4 from J, leaving 15 bases between them. In DNA, the CDR3 is TGTGCCAGCAGCCCTATCGCAGGGGTGAATCAGCCCCAGCATTTT. This codes for CASSPIAGVNQPQHF.

The chain uses TRBV18 and TRBJ1-2; possible D gene TRBD1, 5 bases. The V end was cut by 6 bases, the J end by 3 bases, with 14 bases between. Germline CDR1 and CDR2: KGHSH and LQKENI. This CDR3 comprises 14 residues. CDR3: CASSPRDGYYGYTF. CDR3 DNA: TGTGCCAGCTCTCCCCGGGACGGATACTATGGCTACACCTTC.

DNA of the CDR3: TGCGCCAGCAGCCCGGGACAGAGCACAGATACGCAGTATTTT. It yields the protein CASSPGQSTDTQYF. The rearrangement links TRBV5-1 to TRBJ2-3; 7 bases are a match to TRBD1. This CDR3 region has 14 residues. Trimming at V came to 4 bases and at J to 0 bases, leaving 2 bases not matched to a gene. The germline V gene has CDR1 SGHRS and CDR2 YFSETQ.

V is TRBV24-1 and J is TRBJ1-5; D remains unclear. Germline CDR1 is KGHDR and CDR2 is SFDVKD. The CDR3 has 12 residues. Trimming cost V 8 bases and J 4 bases, with 8 bases left between them. CDR3 in amino acids: CATTFGNQPQHF. In nucleotides, the CDR3 is TGTGCCACCACATTCGGGAATCAGCCCCAGCATTTT.

The V call is TRBV7-6, the J call TRBJ2-5; 10 bases are shared with TRBD1. CDR1 is SGHVS and CDR2 is FNYEAQ in the germline V gene. This CDR3 has 18 amino acids. Trimming took 2 bases from V and 5 from J; bases not matched to a gene: 14. CDR3 residues: CASSLYPRDRGFVETQYF. CDR3 in DNA: TGTGCCAGCAGCTTATACCCTCGGGACAGGGGATTTGTGGAGACCCAGTACTTC.